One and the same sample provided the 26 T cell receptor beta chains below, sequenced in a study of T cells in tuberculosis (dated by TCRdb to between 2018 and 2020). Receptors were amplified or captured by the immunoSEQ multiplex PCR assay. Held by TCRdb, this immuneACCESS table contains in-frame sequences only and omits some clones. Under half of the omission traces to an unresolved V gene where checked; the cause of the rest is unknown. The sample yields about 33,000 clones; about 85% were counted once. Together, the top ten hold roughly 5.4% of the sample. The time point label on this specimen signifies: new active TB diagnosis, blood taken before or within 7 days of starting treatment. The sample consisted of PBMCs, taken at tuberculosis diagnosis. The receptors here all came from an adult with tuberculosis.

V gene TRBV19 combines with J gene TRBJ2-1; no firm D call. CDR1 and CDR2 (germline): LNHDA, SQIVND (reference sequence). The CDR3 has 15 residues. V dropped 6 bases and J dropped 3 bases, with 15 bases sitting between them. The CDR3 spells CASSPAARVYNEQFF. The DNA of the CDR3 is TGTGCCAGTAGCCCGGCGGCCCGCGTCTACAATGAGCAGTTCTTC.

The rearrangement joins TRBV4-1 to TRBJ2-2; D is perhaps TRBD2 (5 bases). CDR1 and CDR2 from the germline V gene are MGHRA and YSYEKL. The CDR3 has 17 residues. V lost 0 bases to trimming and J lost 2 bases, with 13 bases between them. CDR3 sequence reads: CASSQERLAANTGELFF. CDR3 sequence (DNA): TGCGCCAGCAGCCAAGAGCGGCTAGCAGCTAACACCGGGGAGCTGTTTTTT.

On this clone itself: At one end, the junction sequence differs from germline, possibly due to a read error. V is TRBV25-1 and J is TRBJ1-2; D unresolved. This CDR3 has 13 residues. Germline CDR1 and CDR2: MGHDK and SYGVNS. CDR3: CANSESANYGYTF. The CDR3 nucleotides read TGTGCCAACAGTGAATCCGCTAACTATGGCTACACCTTC.

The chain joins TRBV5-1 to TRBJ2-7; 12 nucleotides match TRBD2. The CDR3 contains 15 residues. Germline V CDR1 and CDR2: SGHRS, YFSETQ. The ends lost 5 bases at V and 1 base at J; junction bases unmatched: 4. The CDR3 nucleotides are TGCGCCAGCAGTTCCGGGACTAGCGGGTCCTACGAGCAGTACTTC. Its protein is CASSSGTSGSYEQYF. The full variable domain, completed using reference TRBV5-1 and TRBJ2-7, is KAGVTQTPRYLIKTRGQQVTLSCSPISGHRSVSWYQQTPGQGLQFLFEYFSETQRNKGNFPGRFSGRQFSNSRSEMNVSTLELGDSALYLCASSSGTSGSYEQYFGPGTRLTVT.

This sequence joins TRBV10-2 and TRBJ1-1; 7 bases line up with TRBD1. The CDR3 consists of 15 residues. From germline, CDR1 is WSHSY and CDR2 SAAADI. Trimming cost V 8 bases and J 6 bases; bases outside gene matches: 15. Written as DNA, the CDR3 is TGCGCCAGCGAGGAGGCAGGGGGGCTTAGGGCTGAAGCTTTCTTT. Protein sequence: CASEEAGGLRAEAFF.

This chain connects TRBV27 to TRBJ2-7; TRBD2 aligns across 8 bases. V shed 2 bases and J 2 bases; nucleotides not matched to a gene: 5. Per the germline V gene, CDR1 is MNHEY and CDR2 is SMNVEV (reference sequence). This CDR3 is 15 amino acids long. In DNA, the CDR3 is TGTGCCAGCAGTTTAGGGAGCGGGAGCGCCTACGAGCAGTACTTC. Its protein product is CASSLGSGSAYEQYF.

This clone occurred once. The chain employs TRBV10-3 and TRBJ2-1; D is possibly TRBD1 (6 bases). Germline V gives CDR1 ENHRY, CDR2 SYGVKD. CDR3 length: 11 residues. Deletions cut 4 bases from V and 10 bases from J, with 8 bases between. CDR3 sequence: CAISGDREQFF. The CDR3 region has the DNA TGTGCCATCAGTGGTGACAGGGAGCAGTTCTTC.

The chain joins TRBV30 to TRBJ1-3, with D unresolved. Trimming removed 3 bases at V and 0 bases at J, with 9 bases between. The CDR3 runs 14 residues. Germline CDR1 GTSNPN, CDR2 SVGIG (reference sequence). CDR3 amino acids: CAWRSGLSGNTIYF. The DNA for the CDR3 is TGTGCCTGGAGGTCGGGTCTCTCTGGAAACACCATATATTTT.

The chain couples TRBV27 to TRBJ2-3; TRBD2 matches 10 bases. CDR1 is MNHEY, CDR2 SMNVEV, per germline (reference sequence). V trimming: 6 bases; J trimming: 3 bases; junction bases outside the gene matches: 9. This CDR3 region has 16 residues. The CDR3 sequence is CASSLWLAGGTDTQYF. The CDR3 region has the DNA TGTGCCAGCAGCTTGTGGTTAGCGGGGGGAACAGATACGCAGTATTTT.

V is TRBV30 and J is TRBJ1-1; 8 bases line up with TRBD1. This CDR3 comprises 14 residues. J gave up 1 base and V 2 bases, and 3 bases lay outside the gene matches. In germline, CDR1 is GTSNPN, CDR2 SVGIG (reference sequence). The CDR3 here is CAWSYGQGNTEAFF. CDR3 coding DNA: TGTGCCTGGAGTTATGGACAGGGGAACACTGAAGCTTTCTTT.

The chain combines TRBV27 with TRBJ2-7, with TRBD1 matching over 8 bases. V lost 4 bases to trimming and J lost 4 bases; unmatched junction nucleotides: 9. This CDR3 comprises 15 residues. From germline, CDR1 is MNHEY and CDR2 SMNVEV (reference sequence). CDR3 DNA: TGTGCCAGCAGTTCAACCGGGACAGGACCATACGAGCAGTACTTC. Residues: CASSSTGTGPYEQYF.

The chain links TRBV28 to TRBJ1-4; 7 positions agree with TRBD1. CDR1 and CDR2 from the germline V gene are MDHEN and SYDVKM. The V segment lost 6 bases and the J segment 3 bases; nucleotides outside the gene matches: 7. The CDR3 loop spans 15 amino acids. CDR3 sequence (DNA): TGTGCCAGCAGCCTTACAGGGGCGGCTAATGAAAAACTGTTTTTT. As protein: CASSLTGAANEKLFF.

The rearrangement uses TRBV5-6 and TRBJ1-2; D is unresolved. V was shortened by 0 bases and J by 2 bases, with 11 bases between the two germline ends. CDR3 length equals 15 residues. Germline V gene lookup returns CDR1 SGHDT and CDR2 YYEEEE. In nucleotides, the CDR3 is TGTGCCAGCAGCTTGGATCAGGTGATGAACTATGGCTACACCTTC. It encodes CASSLDQVMNYGYTF.

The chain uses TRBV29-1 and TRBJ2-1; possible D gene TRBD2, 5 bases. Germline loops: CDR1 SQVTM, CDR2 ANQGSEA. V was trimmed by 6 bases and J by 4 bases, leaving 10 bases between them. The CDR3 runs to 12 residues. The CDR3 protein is CSVEVGYNEQFF. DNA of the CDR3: TGCAGCGTGGAGGTCGGGTACAATGAGCAGTTCTTC.

CDR3 region: CASSRRGTGYNEQFF. The CDR3 DNA reads as TGTGCCAGCAGTCGAAGAGGGACAGGGTACAATGAGCAGTTCTTC. The rearrangement links TRBV28 to TRBJ2-1; 9 positions match TRBD1. CDR3 size: 15 residues. Unmatched junction bases numbered 6, after V lost 5 bases and J lost 4 bases. Germline V lookup: CDR1 MDHEN, CDR2 SYDVKM.

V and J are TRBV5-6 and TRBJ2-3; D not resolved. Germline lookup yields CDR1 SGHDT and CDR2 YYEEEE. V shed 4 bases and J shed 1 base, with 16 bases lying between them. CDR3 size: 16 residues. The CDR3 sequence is CASSPSLSFGTDTQYF. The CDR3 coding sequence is TGTGCCAGCAGCCCGTCGTTATCCTTCGGCACAGATACGCAGTATTTT.

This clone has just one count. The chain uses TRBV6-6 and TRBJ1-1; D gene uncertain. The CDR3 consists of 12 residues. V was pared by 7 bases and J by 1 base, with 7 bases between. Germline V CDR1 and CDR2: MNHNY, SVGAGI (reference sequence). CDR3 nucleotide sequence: TGTGCCAGCATGGGCCCGAACACTGAAGCTTTCTTT. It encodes CASMGPNTEAFF.

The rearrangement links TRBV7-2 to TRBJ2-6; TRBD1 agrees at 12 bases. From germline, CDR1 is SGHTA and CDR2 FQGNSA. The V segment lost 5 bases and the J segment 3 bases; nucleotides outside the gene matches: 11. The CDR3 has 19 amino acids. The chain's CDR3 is CASSPSGTGGAYGANVLTF. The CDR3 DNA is TGTGCCAGCAGCCCTAGCGGGACAGGGGGCGCTTATGGGGCCAACGTCCTGACTTTC.

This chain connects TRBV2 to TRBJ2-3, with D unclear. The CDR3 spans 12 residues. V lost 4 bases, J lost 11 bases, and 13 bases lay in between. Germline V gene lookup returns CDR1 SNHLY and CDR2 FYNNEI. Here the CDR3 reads CASSVYLFEQYF. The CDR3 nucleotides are TGTGCCAGCAGTGTTTACCTATTCGAGCAGTATTTT.

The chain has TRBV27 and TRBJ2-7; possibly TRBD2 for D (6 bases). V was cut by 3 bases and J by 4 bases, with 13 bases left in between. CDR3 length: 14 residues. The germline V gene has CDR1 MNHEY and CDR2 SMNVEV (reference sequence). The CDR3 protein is CASSLPGRLYEQYF. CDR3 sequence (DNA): TGTGCCAGCAGTTTGCCAGGGAGGTTGTACGAGCAGTACTTC.

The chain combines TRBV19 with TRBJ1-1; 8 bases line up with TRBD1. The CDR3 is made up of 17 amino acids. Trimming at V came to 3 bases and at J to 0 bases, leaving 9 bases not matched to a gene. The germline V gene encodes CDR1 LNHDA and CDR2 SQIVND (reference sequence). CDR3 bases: TGTGCCAGTAGTATGAGGACAGGGAATTTCTTGAACACTGAAGCTTTCTTT. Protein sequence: CASSMRTGNFLNTEAFF. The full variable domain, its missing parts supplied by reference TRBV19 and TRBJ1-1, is DGGITQSPKYLFRKEGQNVTLSCEQNLNHDAMYWYRQDPGQGLRLIYYSQIVNDFQKGDIAEGYSVSREKKESFPLTVTSAQKNPTAFYLCASSMRTGNFLNTEAFFGQGTRLTVV.

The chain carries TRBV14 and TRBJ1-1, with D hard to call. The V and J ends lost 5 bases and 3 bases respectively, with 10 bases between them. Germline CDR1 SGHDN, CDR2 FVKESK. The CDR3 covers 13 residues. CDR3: CASSGRRDTEAFF. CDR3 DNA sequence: TGTGCCAGCAGCGGTAGGAGGGACACTGAAGCTTTCTTT.

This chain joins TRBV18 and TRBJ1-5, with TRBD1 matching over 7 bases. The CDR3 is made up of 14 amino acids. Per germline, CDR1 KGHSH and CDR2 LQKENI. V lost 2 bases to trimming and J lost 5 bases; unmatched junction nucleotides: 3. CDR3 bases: TGTGCCAGCTCACCATCCAGGGGGGATCAGCCCCAGCATTTT. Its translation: CASSPSRGDQPQHF.

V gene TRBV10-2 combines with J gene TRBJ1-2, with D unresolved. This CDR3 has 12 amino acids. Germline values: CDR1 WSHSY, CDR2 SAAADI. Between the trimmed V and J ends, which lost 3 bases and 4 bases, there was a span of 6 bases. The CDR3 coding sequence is TGCGCCAGCAGTGATGAGGGCTATGGCTACACCTTC. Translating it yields CASSDEGYGYTF.

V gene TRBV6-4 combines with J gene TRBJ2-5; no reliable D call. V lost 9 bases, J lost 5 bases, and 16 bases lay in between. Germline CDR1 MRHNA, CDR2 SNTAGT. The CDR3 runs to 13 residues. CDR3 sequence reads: CARSKETGETQYF. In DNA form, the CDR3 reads TGTGCCAGATCGAAAGAGACTGGGGAGACCCAGTACTTC.

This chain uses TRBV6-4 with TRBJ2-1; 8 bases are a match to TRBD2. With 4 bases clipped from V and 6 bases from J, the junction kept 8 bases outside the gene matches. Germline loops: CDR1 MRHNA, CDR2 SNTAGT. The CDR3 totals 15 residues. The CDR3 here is CASSASSGGPNEQFF. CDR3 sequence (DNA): TGTGCCAGCAGTGCCTCGTCGGGAGGGCCCAATGAGCAGTTCTTC.